This TCR beta chain came from a study of tissue T cells after allogeneic stem cell transplantation. The protocol was immunoSEQ multiplex PCR, while the TCRdb copy is restricted to in-frame clones and leaves out a portion. The top ten clones hold 6.3% of a sample with around 4,000 clones, around 50% of them seen once. V lost 5 bases, J lost 0 bases, and 9 bases lay in between. CDR3 length: 14 amino acids. CDR1 is SGHSA and CDR2 is FRNQAP in the germline V gene. The time point is: mouse harvest day 7 after allogeneic transplant. The graft held 10^6 splenic CD5+ T cells and 10^7 T-cell-depleted bone marrow cells. Tissues came from B6→BALB/c major-mismatch GVHD mice at day 7 or 14. In its sample, this clone was seen a few times. Gene names and germline match the mouse. The CDR3 end falls 1 residue outside the read, so it is completed with the germline J gene.

Sequencing input: gut tissue. The clonotype originates from a female BALB/c mouse given C57BL/6 T cells with graft-versus-host disease after an allogeneic hematopoietic cell transplant. This sequence joins TRBV16 and TRBJ2-5, with a tentative D call TRBD1 (6 bases). Partial CDR3 DNA: TGTGCAAGCAGCCCCCAGGGGAACCAAGACACCCAGTAC. Translating gives CASSPQGNQDTQY. The entire CDR3 reads CASSPQGNQDTQYF.